This T cell receptor beta chain derives from a study of PD-1 blockade in classical Hodgkin lymphoma. In the study overall: On a schedule of every 2 weeks, patients received nivolumab 3 mg/kg intravenously.

Documented time point: cycle 4 day 1 (C4D1), after more than 5 weeks of nivolumab. There was relapse after autologous stem cell transplantation in every patient, and there was variation in brentuximab vedotin exposure. This clone came up once. The assay was immunoSEQ multiplex PCR, and TCRdb's table has in-frame clones only and misses some. The sample holds around 92,000 clones; approximately 86% are singletons and the top ten take about a sixth. This CDR3 region has 15 residues. Germline CDR1 and CDR2: SGHDT and YYEEEE. The V end lost 0 bases, the J end lost 0 bases, and 7 bases lay between the germline ends.

This TCR was sampled from a human donor with classical Hodgkin lymphoma. This rearrangement joins TRBV5-6 to TRBJ2-1; D remains ambiguous. Sequenced material: peripheral blood mononuclear cells (PBMCs), taken before the fourth cycle of nivolumab. The DNA of the CDR3 is TGTGCCAGCAGCTTGGACGGAGCCTCCTACAATGAGCAGTTCTTC. This gives the protein CASSLDGASYNEQFF.